These 21 T cell receptor beta chains share one sample of origin, sequenced in a study of control samples from healthy donors and cancer patients. The table came from immunoSEQ multiplex PCR; TCRdb's copy has only in-frame clones and leaves some out. The sample has roughly 120,000 clones; 85% to 95% are singletons. Material for sequencing was blood. The receptors shown here come from a man under 40 in good health.

The rearrangement joins TRBV27 to TRBJ1-3; D not resolved. Germline-derived CDR1 and CDR2 are MNHEY and SMNVEV (reference sequence). This CDR3 has 15 residues. Trimming shortened V by 8 bases and J by 0 bases, and 14 bases separated the two germline ends. CDR3 DNA sequence: TGTGCCAGCCAAAGGACGGCTGGCTCTGGAAACACCATATATTTT. Translating it yields CASQRTAGSGNTIYF.

This clone was seen once. The chain recombines TRBV7-9 with TRBJ2-5, with D possibly called TRBD1 or TRBD2 (5 bases each). This CDR3 spans 12 amino acids. Trimming took off 6 bases at V and 5 bases at J, with 10 bases between the two ends. CDR1 and CDR2 from the germline V gene are SEHNR and FQNEAQ (reference sequence). Here the CDR3 DNA reads TGTGCCAGCAGAACCTGGGGGGAGACCCAGTACTTC. Translation: CASRTWGETQYF.

The rearrangement joins TRBV5-1 to TRBJ2-7; 9 bases match TRBD1. CDR1 and CDR2 from the germline V gene are SGHRS and YFSETQ. This CDR3 spans 15 amino acids. Unmatched junction bases numbered 6, after V lost 2 bases and J lost 3 bases. The CDR3 region has the DNA TGCGCCAGCAGCTTCAGGACAGGGGCCAGCTACGAGCAGTACTTC. It translates to CASSFRTGASYEQYF. The variable domain in full, with the rest retrieved from reference TRBV5-1 and TRBJ2-7, is KAGVTQTPRYLIKTRGQQVTLSCSPISGHRSVSWYQQTPGQGLQFLFEYFSETQRNKGNFPGRFSGRQFSNSRSEMNVSTLELGDSALYLCASSFRTGASYEQYFGPGTRLTVT.

The rearrangement joins TRBV7-2 to TRBJ2-7; TRBD1 matches 7 bases. The germline V gene has CDR1 SGHTA and CDR2 FQGNSA. J was trimmed by 3 bases and V by 1 base; bases with no gene match: 9. This CDR3 is built from 16 residues. The CDR3 loop is CASSLGDSLHIYEQYF. The CDR3 bases are TGTGCCAGCAGCTTAGGGGACAGCCTACATATCTACGAGCAGTACTTC. Supplemented by reference TRBV7-2 and TRBJ2-7, the full variable domain reads GAGVSQSPSNKVTEKGKDVELRCDPISGHTALYWYRQSLGQGLEFLIYFQGNSAPDKSGLPSDRFSAERTGGSVSTLTIQRTQQEDSAVYLCASSLGDSLHIYEQYFGPGTRLTVT.

This clone has just one count. This chain joins TRBV3-1 (or the pseudogene TRBV3-2) and TRBJ1-2, with D tentatively TRBD1 (5 bases). This CDR3 is 17 amino acids long. The V end was cut by 4 bases, the J end by 6 bases, with 24 bases between. Germline CDR1 is LGHDT and CDR2 is YNNKEL (reference sequence). In nucleotides, the CDR3 is TGTGCCAGCAGCCCCTCGGACAAGGCTGGGGGATTTCATGGCTACACCTTC. It codes for CASSPSDKAGGFHGYTF.

Only one count was recorded for this clone. The chain is built from TRBV11-2 and TRBJ1-1, with D unclear. There are 13 residues in the CDR3. CDR1 and CDR2 from the germline V gene are SGHAT and FQNNGV. Trimming took 5 bases from V and 4 from J, leaving 11 bases between them. The CDR3 DNA reads as TGTGCCAGCAGCGCGATGGGAGTCACTGAAGCTTTCTTT. Protein: CASSAMGVTEAFF.

Here the CDR3 reads CATTGGAGGNYGYTF. CDR3 nucleotides: TGTGCCACCACGGGAGGGGCAGGCGGCAACTATGGCTACACCTTC. The chain links TRBV10-3 to TRBJ1-2, with D perhaps matching TRBD1 (5 bases). Trimming removed 10 bases from V and 2 bases from J, with 20 bases in between. This CDR3 has 15 amino acids. Germline CDR1 ENHRY, CDR2 SYGVKD.

This chain uses TRBV20-1 with TRBJ1-2, with D possibly being TRBD1 (5 bases). Germline-derived CDR1 and CDR2 are DFQATT and SNEGSKA (reference sequence). This CDR3 region has 11 residues. V lost 1 base to trimming and J lost 5 bases, with 5 bases between them. CDR3 nucleotides: TGCAGTGCTAGAGCAGGGTATGGCTACACCTTC. As protein: CSARAGYGYTF.

This clone was observed a single time. This chain uses TRBV15 with TRBJ1-1; D is perhaps TRBD1 (5 bases). From germline, CDR1 is LNHNV and CDR2 YYDKDF (reference sequence). The CDR3 has 17 amino acids. V shed 4 bases and J shed 1 base, with 19 bases lying between them. The CDR3 DNA follows: TGTGCCACCAGCACCGCCTTGATGGGGCCGGAGAACACTGAAGCTTTCTTT. It yields the protein CATSTALMGPENTEAFF.

The chain recombines TRBV28 with TRBJ1-1; D is unclear. V was cut by 4 bases and J by 1 base, with 10 bases left in between. Germline V gene sequence: CDR1 MDHEN, CDR2 SYDVKM. The CDR3 covers 14 residues. DNA for the CDR3: TGTGCCAGCAGTTCGGATATCAAGAACACTGAAGCTTTCTTT. The encoded protein is CASSSDIKNTEAFF.

The genes are TRBV27 and TRBJ1-2; no reliable D call. Germline V gene data show CDR1 as MNHEY and CDR2 as SMNVEV (reference sequence). The germline V and J ends were trimmed by 6 bases and 4 bases, with 12 bases remaining between them. This CDR3 region has 13 residues. In DNA, the CDR3 is TGTGCCAGCAGACCCCAAGGAGGCTATGGCTACACCTTC. Encoded protein: CASRPQGGYGYTF.

The chain couples TRBV5-6 to TRBJ1-2, with D hard to call. The CDR3 runs to 16 residues. Germline lookup yields CDR1 SGHDT and CDR2 YYEEEE. The V gene lost 4 bases and the J gene lost 1 base, with 17 bases spanning the gap. The CDR3 coding sequence is TGTGCCAGCAGCAACGATGAAACACAGTATAACTATGGCTACACCTTC. Its protein is CASSNDETQYNYGYTF.

This clone has a single count. This sequence joins TRBV27 and TRBJ1-6; D is possibly TRBD1 (6 bases). CDR3 length: 15 amino acids. Trimming pared 0 bases from V and 8 bases from J, leaving 11 bases between. Germline CDR1 and CDR2: MNHEY and SMNVEV (reference sequence). CDR3 in amino acids: CASSLSRDIYSPLHF. CDR3 DNA sequence: TGTGCCAGCAGTTTATCGCGGGACATTTATTCACCCCTCCACTTT.

CDR3 coding DNA: TGTGCCAGCAGTTTCCGGGGCGTCATGAACACTGAAGCTTTCTTT. Protein product: CASSFRGVMNTEAFF. This chain joins TRBV27 and TRBJ1-1; D is possibly TRBD1 (5 bases). Germline lookup yields CDR1 MNHEY and CDR2 SMNVEV (reference sequence). The V end was cut by 3 bases, the J end by 0 bases, with 11 bases between. The CDR3 loop spans 15 amino acids.

This clone was seen once. The genes are TRBV19 and TRBJ1-2; a possible D gene is TRBD1 (6 bases). The germline gives CDR1 LNHDA, CDR2 SQIVND (reference sequence). This CDR3 has 14 amino acids. Trimming cost V 7 bases and J 1 base, with 13 bases left between them. The CDR3 sequence is CASTLTGFNYGYTF. CDR3 coding DNA: TGTGCCAGTACCTTGACAGGATTTAACTATGGCTACACCTTC.

This chain links TRBV2 with TRBJ1-2; no firm D call. V was cut by 6 bases and J by 4 bases, with 6 bases left in between. There are 11 residues in the CDR3. CDR1 and CDR2 from the germline V gene are SNHLY and FYNNEI. Here the CDR3 reads CASRGSYGYTF. In DNA form, the CDR3 reads TGTGCCAGCAGGGGATCCTATGGCTACACCTTC.

V and J are TRBV3-1 (or the pseudogene TRBV3-2) and TRBJ2-5; 11 nucleotides agree with TRBD1. V shed 6 bases, J shed 5 bases, and the junction held 11 bases outside the gene matches. The CDR3 loop spans 16 amino acids. Germline loops: CDR1 LGHDT, CDR2 YNNKEL (reference sequence). The CDR3 loop reads CASSYAGTGGHETQYF. The CDR3 DNA follows: TGTGCCAGCAGTTACGCTGGGACAGGGGGTCATGAGACCCAGTACTTC.

The V and J genes are TRBV6-5 and TRBJ1-6; D not resolved. This CDR3 has 13 residues. Between the trimmed V and J ends, which lost 4 bases and 8 bases, there was a span of 9 bases. Germline V gene sequence: CDR1 MNHEY, CDR2 SVGAGI. The CDR3 sequence is CASSFAIYSPLHF. The CDR3, as DNA: TGTGCCAGCAGTTTCGCCATCTATTCACCCCTCCACTTT.

V usage is TRBV28 and J usage is TRBJ1-5; D gene uncertain. The germline V gene encodes CDR1 MDHEN and CDR2 SYDVKM. The CDR3 extends over 16 amino acids. Trimming shortened V by 6 bases and J by 1 base, and 16 bases separated the two germline ends. CDR3 nucleotides: TGTGCCAGCAGGTTAGGTATGGTTGACAGCAATCAGCCCCAGCATTTT. Residues: CASRLGMVDSNQPQHF.

This chain links TRBV18 with TRBJ2-4; weak D call: TRBD1 (5 bases). Germline CDR1 and CDR2: KGHSH and LQKENI. This CDR3 region has 15 residues. V shed 3 bases and J shed 9 bases, with 18 bases lying between them. CDR3 sequence reads: CASSPWNGSTGIQYF. The CDR3 nucleotides are TGTGCCAGCTCACCTTGGAATGGGTCAACAGGCATTCAGTACTTC.

The chain joins TRBV5-5 to TRBJ1-2, with a tentative D call TRBD1 (5 bases). The CDR3 length is 18 residues. In germline, CDR1 is SGHKS, CDR2 YYEKEE (reference sequence). Trimming shortened V by 0 bases and J by 1 base, and 19 bases separated the two germline ends. For the CDR3, the DNA is TGTGCCAGCAGCTTGGCTCCCATTGGAGGACAAAGTAACTATGGCTACACCTTC. This sequence encodes CASSLAPIGGQSNYGYTF.